The 17 T cell receptor beta chains below all came from one sample that was sequenced in a study of cytomegalovirus exposure and HLA in healthy donors. The PCR ran on 60 Vbeta and 13 Jbeta primers. Produced via immunoSEQ multiplex PCR; TCRdb's table is partial and in-frame only. The table shows under 70,000 clones, with around two thirds occurring only once. The material sequenced was PBMCs. Receptor source: an older woman in good health and CMV-seropositive.

A few counts support this clone. The chain joins TRBV11-3 to TRBJ2-3; 10 bases agree with TRBD2. Germline values: CDR1 SGHNT, CDR2 YENEEA. This CDR3 has 16 amino acids. V gave up 3 bases and J gave up 4 bases; unmatched junction bases: 7. CDR3 residues: CASSLSSGGGADTQYF. The CDR3 DNA follows: TGTGCCAGCAGCTTGTCTAGCGGGGGTGGTGCAGATACGCAGTATTTT.

This chain joins TRBV2 and TRBJ1-1; D gene ambiguous. V was shortened by 5 bases and J by 6 bases, with 19 bases between the two germline ends. The CDR3 loop spans 15 amino acids. Germline CDR1 and CDR2: SNHLY and FYNNEI. The CDR3 protein is CASSPYTPSAAEAFF. For the CDR3, the DNA is TGTGCCAGCAGTCCTTACACCCCCTCGGCGGCTGAAGCTTTCTTT.

V usage is TRBV7-9 and J usage is TRBJ1-3; D ambiguous. The V gene's germline CDR1 is SEHNR and CDR2 FQNEAQ (reference sequence). V gave up 5 bases and J gave up 3 bases, with 2 bases separating them. CDR3 size: 11 residues. The CDR3 DNA is TGTGCCAGCAGCCTTGGAAACACCATATATTTT. Its translation is CASSLGNTIYF.

The CDR3 loop is CASSPSGGTDTQYF. The CDR3 bases are TGTGCCAGCTCACCTAGCGGGGGCACAGATACGCAGTATTTT. The rearrangement links TRBV18 to TRBJ2-3; 8 nucleotides align to TRBD2. Germline V gene data show CDR1 as KGHSH and CDR2 as LQKENI. J lost 1 base, V lost 3 bases, and 0 bases had no gene match. The CDR3 length is 14 residues.

The table lists this clone with a few counts. This chain connects TRBV18 to TRBJ2-7, with D perhaps matching TRBD1 (6 bases). CDR1 and CDR2 (germline): KGHSH, LQKENI. This CDR3 is 14 amino acids long. With 3 bases removed from V and 6 bases from J, the gap between germline ends came to 15 bases. CDR3 nucleotides: TGTGCCAGCTCACCCCCAGCAGGGGCAGGCGAGCAGTACTTC. It specifies CASSPPAGAGEQYF.

The chain links TRBV18 to TRBJ2-1; TRBD1 matches 8 bases. This CDR3 comprises 15 residues. Germline V gene lookup returns CDR1 KGHSH and CDR2 LQKENI. The junction had 4 bases not matched to a gene; V was cut back by 5 bases and J by 1 base. For the CDR3, the DNA is TGTGCCAGCTCAAGAAGACAGGGGTCCTACAATGAGCAGTTCTTC. Residues: CASSRRQGSYNEQFF.

This chain connects TRBV25-1 to TRBJ1-6, with a weak D call TRBD1 (5 bases). The CDR3 is made up of 13 amino acids. Germline assignment: CDR1 MGHDK and CDR2 SYGVNS. The V gene lost 4 bases and the J gene lost 7 bases, with 8 bases spanning the gap. The chain's CDR3 is CASSGAGNSPLHF. CDR3 DNA sequence: TGTGCCAGCAGTGGGGCAGGGAATTCACCCCTCCACTTT.

This chain joins TRBV30 and TRBJ1-6; tentatively, D is TRBD1 (5 bases). This CDR3 is built from 13 residues. Germline CDR1 is GTSNPN and CDR2 is SVGIG (reference sequence). With 2 bases removed from V and 8 bases from J, the gap between germline ends came to 10 bases. The CDR3 DNA reads as TGTGCCTGGAGTCAGGGTTCGGATTCACCCCTCCACTTT. This gives the protein CAWSQGSDSPLHF.

This chain links TRBV5-4 with TRBJ2-2; TRBD1 aligns across 9 bases. The CDR3 consists of 15 residues. The J segment lost 2 bases and the V segment lost 5 bases, leaving 4 bases of the junction unmatched. Germline V gene lookup returns CDR1 SGHNT and CDR2 YYREEE (reference sequence). The CDR3 DNA follows: TGTGCCAGCAGGGGGGGACAGGGTAACACCGGGGAGCTGTTTTTT. Translating it yields CASRGGQGNTGELFF.

This clone was observed a few times. This chain connects TRBV18 to TRBJ1-1; D is ambiguous. The germline gives CDR1 KGHSH, CDR2 LQKENI. The CDR3 covers 12 residues. V was shortened by 2 bases and J by 6 bases, with 7 bases between the two germline ends. CDR3 amino acids: CASSPNWPEAFF. The CDR3 DNA sequence: TGTGCCAGCTCACCAAATTGGCCTGAAGCTTTCTTT.

In this sample, this clone turned up once. J is TRBJ2-1 and V is TRBV7-9, with a weak D call TRBD2 (5 bases). Trimming pared 9 bases from V and 7 bases from J, leaving 13 bases between. This CDR3 contains 12 residues. Germline V gives CDR1 SEHNR, CDR2 FQNEAQ (reference sequence). The CDR3 spells CASRRGGNEQFF. The CDR3 DNA is TGTGCCAGTCGGAGAGGAGGAAATGAGCAGTTCTTC.

The chain recombines TRBV9 with TRBJ1-1, with TRBD1 matching 9 bases. V lost 0 bases to trimming and J lost 2 bases; unmatched junction nucleotides: 5. CDR1 and CDR2 from the germline V gene are SGDLS and YYNGEE. This CDR3 region has 16 residues. This chain's CDR3 is CASSVAGTGYNTEAFF. The CDR3 region has the DNA TGTGCCAGCAGCGTAGCGGGGACAGGGTATAACACTGAAGCTTTCTTT.

The rearrangement links TRBV27 to TRBJ2-7, with a tentative D call TRBD1 (5 bases). Trimming stripped 6 bases from V and 5 bases from J, with 14 bases between. Germline V CDR1 and CDR2: MNHEY, SMNVEV (reference sequence). This CDR3 is 13 amino acids long. DNA for the CDR3: TGTGCCAGCAGCCCACAGGTGGCCCACGAGCAGTACTTC. Its protein is CASSPQVAHEQYF.

This clone was counted only a few times. Here the CDR3 reads CASSSIGGPDLGGAFF. The CDR3 region has the DNA TGTGCCAGCAGCTCCATAGGGGGCCCGGATCTCGGCGGGGCTTTCTTT. This chain links TRBV7-6 with TRBJ1-1; 7 nucleotides match TRBD1. Germline V gene lookup returns CDR1 SGHVS and CDR2 FNYEAQ. V gave up 4 bases and J gave up 11 bases; unmatched junction bases: 19. This CDR3 comprises 16 residues.

The chain recombines TRBV10-1 with TRBJ2-3; 10 nucleotides match TRBD1. The CDR3 runs 15 residues. Looked up from germline, CDR1 is WNHNN and CDR2 is SYGVQD (reference sequence). J was trimmed by 1 base and V by 3 bases; bases with no gene match: 1. CDR3 nucleotides: TGCGCCAGCAGTGAAGGGACAGGGGGCACAGATACGCAGTATTTT. Protein: CASSEGTGGTDTQYF.

This clone was detected once. The V call is TRBV2, the J call TRBJ2-5, with no clear D. The ends were cut back, 7 bases at V and 9 bases at J, with 12 bases in the middle. CDR3 length: 11 residues. Germline CDR1 SNHLY, CDR2 FYNNEI. DNA of the CDR3: TGTGCCAGCACGTCAGGTGGGCCCCAGTACTTC. Its translation: CASTSGGPQYF.

The chain joins TRBV19 to TRBJ1-1; tentatively, D is TRBD1 (6 bases). Trimming left V 9 bases short and J 3 bases short, with 14 bases between. Germline CDR1 reads LNHDA; CDR2 reads SQIVND (reference sequence). The CDR3 consists of 13 residues. The CDR3 loop is CASKDRGDTEAFF. The CDR3, as DNA: TGTGCCAGCAAGGACAGAGGTGACACTGAAGCTTTCTTT.